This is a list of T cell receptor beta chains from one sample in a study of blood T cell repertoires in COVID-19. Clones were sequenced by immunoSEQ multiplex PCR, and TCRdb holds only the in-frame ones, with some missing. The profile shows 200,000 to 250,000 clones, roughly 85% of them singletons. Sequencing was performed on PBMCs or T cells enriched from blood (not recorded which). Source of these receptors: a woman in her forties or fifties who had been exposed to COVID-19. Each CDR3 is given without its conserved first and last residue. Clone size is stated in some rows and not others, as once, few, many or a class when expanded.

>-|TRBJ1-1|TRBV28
ASSLGGARVNTEAF
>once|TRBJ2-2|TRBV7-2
ASSLGRAGGPTGELF
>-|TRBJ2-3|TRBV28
ATLGGPRHTQY
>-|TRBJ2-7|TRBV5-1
ASSGDRYYEQY
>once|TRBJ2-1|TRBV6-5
ASSSPTSGPYNEQF
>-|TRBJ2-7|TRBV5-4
ASSLLGGMGEQY
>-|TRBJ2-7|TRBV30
AWMQGGAAGYEQY
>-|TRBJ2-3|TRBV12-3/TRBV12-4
ASSAYDTQY
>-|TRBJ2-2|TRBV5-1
ASSPGLAGEYTGELF
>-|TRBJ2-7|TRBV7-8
ASSSRTDEQY
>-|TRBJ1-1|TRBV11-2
ASSLFGEVNTEAF
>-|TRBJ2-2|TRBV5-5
ASSLSPGQYTGELF
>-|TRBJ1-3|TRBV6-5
ASSSQGRNTIY
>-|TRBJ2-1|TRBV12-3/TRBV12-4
ASTLDRLNEQF
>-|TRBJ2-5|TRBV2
ASSEALRGTQY
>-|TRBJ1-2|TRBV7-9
ASSFLPGQGAGSYT
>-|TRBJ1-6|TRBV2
ASEAENNSPLH
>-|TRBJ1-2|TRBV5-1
ASSQRQGPDYGYT
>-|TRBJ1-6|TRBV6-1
ASSDQGANSPLH
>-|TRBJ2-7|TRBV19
ASSPERRSHEQY
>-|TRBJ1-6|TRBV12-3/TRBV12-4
ASSLDRTSPLH
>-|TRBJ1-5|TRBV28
ASSFGQGNQPQH
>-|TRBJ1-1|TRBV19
ASRPRGLSLSDTEAF
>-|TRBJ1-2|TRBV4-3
ASSRDRANGYT
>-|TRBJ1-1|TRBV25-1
ASSQEIWGAEAF
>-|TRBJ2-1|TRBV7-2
ASSYRDRVREQF
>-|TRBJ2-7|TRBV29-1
SAMGGWAYEQY
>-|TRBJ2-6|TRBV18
ASSPFSRGQGAFSGANVLT
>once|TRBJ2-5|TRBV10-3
AISEPTGGKTQY
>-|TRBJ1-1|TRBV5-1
ASSLTSTGVNTEAF
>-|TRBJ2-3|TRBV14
ASSPLRLAGATDTQY
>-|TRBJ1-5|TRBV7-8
ASSLGGGIYQPQH
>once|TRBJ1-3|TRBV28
ASSPTGTGGVTIY
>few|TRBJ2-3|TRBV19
ASSTRTGVGADTQY
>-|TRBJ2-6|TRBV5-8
ASSRRGTVLPGANVLT
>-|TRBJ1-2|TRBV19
ASEDRAYGYT
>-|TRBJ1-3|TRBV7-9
ASSPPGSGNTIY
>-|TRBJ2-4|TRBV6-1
ASSAGTGFAKNIQY
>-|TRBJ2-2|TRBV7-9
ASSFGDTGELF
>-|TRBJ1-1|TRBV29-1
SVGRVRGTEAF
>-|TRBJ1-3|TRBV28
ASSPLVDSGNTIY
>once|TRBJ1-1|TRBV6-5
ASSSIGRGAF
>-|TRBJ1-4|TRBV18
ASSPNSLATNEKLF
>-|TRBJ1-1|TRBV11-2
ASTRGFRNTEAF
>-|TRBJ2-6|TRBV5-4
ASRPGQGGSGANVLT
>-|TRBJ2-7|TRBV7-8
ASSLAGQTYEQY